The 26 T cell receptor beta chains in this list originate from one sample, sequenced in a study of CD8 T cells in ankylosing spondylitis. TCRdb re-called the 5' RACE reads with MiXCR, one entry per CDR3 protein. The sample lists 250,000 to 350,000 distinct CDR3 sequences, 15% to 25% occurring once. Sequenced material: blood, either unsorted or a sorted T cell fraction (not recorded which). The receptor set was obtained from a male donor with ankylosing spondylitis or in good health (not recorded which).

This clonotype was counted between two and nine times. The chain couples TRBV12-3 or TRBV12-4 to TRBJ2-1; D might be TRBD2 (5 bases). V lost 1 base, J lost 13 bases, and 11 bases lay in between. This CDR3 has 12 residues. DNA for the CDR3: TGTGCCAGCAGTTTAGTTAGGACTCACCAGTTCTTC. Its protein product is CASSLVRTHQFF.

The J gene is TRBJ2-5, the V gene TRBV15; 12 bases align to TRBD2. This CDR3 spans 17 amino acids. Germline lookup yields CDR1 LNHNV and CDR2 YYDKDF (reference sequence). V was clipped by 3 bases and J by 2 bases; unmatched bases: 7. In DNA form, the CDR3 reads TGTGCCACCAGCAGTTCCAGGACTAGCGGGACTCAAGAGACCCAGTACTTC. Its translation is CATSSSRTSGTQETQYF. Complete variable domain (other parts from reference TRBV15 and TRBJ2-5): DAMVIQNPRYQVTQFGKPVTLSCSQTLNHNVMYWYQQKSSQAPKLLFHYYDKDFNNEADTPDNFQSRRPNTSFCFLDIRSPGLGDTAMYLCATSSSRTSGTQETQYFGPGTRLLVL.

The sample holds a few counts of this clonotype. The chain combines TRBV28 with TRBJ1-1; D uncertain. V lost 3 bases and J lost 7, with 9 bases in between. Germline V CDR1 and CDR2: MDHEN, SYDVKM. There are 12 residues in the CDR3. CDR3 in amino acids: CASSLTPFEAFF. DNA for the CDR3: TGTGCCAGCAGTTTGACACCCTTTGAAGCTTTCTTT.

The rearrangement uses TRBV28 and TRBJ2-2; 7 bases are a match to TRBD1. V shed 5 bases and J 6 bases; nucleotides not matched to a gene: 6. There are 14 residues in the CDR3. CDR1 and CDR2 from the germline V gene are MDHEN and SYDVKM. This chain's CDR3 is CASSTTGRAGELFF. CDR3 bases: TGTGCCAGCAGTACGACAGGGCGGGCCGGGGAGCTGTTTTTT.

This clonotype was seen only a few times. The gene calls are TRBV20-1 and TRBJ2-3, with TRBD2 identical over 10 bases. The trim removed 1 base at V and 2 bases at J, leaving 9 bases unmatched. Germline CDR1 is DFQATT and CDR2 is SNEGSKA (reference sequence). The CDR3 covers 17 residues. CDR3 region: CSARGGISGGHTDTQYF. DNA of the CDR3: TGCAGTGCTAGAGGAGGAATTAGCGGGGGGCACACAGATACGCAGTATTTT.

J is TRBJ2-2 and V is TRBV12-3 or TRBV12-4; D not certain. The CDR3 covers 13 residues. The ends were cut back, 2 bases at V and 7 bases at J, with 8 bases in the middle. The CDR3 region is CASSLSVGGELFF. The CDR3 region has the DNA TGTGCCAGCAGTTTATCGGTGGGCGGGGAGCTGTTTTTT.

The chain couples TRBV20-1 to TRBJ2-3, with 10 bases aligning to TRBD1. With 0 bases clipped from V and 4 bases from J, the junction kept 4 bases outside the gene matches. The CDR3 consists of 15 residues. Germline CDR1 and CDR2: DFQATT and SNEGSKA (reference sequence). The CDR3 nucleotides are TGCAGTGCTAGAGACGGGACAGGGGACCCAGATACGCAGTATTTT. Translating gives CSARDGTGDPDTQYF.

This clonotype was seen more than once but under ten times. The V and J genes are TRBV7-8 and TRBJ2-1; TRBD2 matches at 9 bases. Trimming removed 0 bases from V and 4 bases from J; junction bases left unmatched: 4. Germline V lookup: CDR1 SGHVS, CDR2 FQNEAQ. CDR3 length: 16 amino acids. The CDR3 loop reads CASSLAPAGGYNEQFF. Written as DNA, the CDR3 is TGTGCCAGCAGCTTAGCGCCGGCGGGAGGGTACAATGAGCAGTTCTTC. Together with reference TRBV7-8 and TRBJ2-1, the CDR3 gives the full variable domain: GAGVSQSPRYKVAKRGQDVALRCDPISGHVSLFWYQQALGQGPEFLTYFQNEAQLDKSGLPSDRFFAERPEGSVSTLKIQRTQQEDSAVYLCASSLAPAGGYNEQFFGPGTRLTVL.

In its sample, this clonotype was seen many times. The chain uses TRBV12-3 or TRBV12-4 and TRBJ1-1, with 9 bases aligning to TRBD1. V dropped 5 bases and J dropped 4; count of bases not matched to a gene: 5. This CDR3 region has 14 residues. The CDR3 DNA is TGTGCCAGCAGTCGGCTGACAGGGGGCACTGAAGCTTTCTTT. It yields the protein CASSRLTGGTEAFF.

This clonotype showed up just a few times. The chain links TRBV5-5 to TRBJ1-4; TRBD1 might be the D (6 bases). V gave up 4 bases and J gave up 8 bases, with 18 bases separating them. The CDR3 runs to 15 residues. CDR1 is SGHKS, CDR2 YYEKEE, per germline (reference sequence). As DNA, the CDR3 is TGTGCCAGCAGCGGAACCAGGGGCGTTCAGGAAAAACTGTTTTTT. Translating gives CASSGTRGVQEKLFF.

The rearrangement joins TRBV28 to TRBJ2-1, with 9 bases that match TRBD1. CDR3 length: 16 amino acids. CDR1 MDHEN and CDR2 SYDVKM come from the germline V gene. After removal of 7 bases from V and 3 bases from J, the junction contained 10 bases not matched to a gene. The chain's CDR3 is CASTKEPGQGYNEQFF. In DNA form, the CDR3 reads TGTGCCAGCACCAAAGAACCGGGACAGGGCTACAATGAGCAGTTCTTC.

This clonotype has a handful of counts. The V gene is TRBV5-1, the J gene TRBJ2-5; 9 bases are shared with TRBD2. The CDR3 is made up of 15 amino acids. Germline V CDR1 and CDR2: SGHRS, YFSETQ. The ends lost 3 bases at V and 3 bases at J; junction bases unmatched: 6. CDR3: CASSSGTSLEETQYF. The CDR3 DNA reads as TGCGCCAGCAGCTCAGGGACTAGCCTGGAAGAGACCCAGTACTTC. The variable domain in full, completed from reference TRBV5-1 and TRBJ2-5, reads KAGVTQTPRYLIKTRGQQVTLSCSPISGHRSVSWYQQTPGQGLQFLFEYFSETQRNKGNFPGRFSGRQFSNSRSEMNVSTLELGDSALYLCASSSGTSLEETQYFGPGTRLLVL.

This clonotype occurred a few times. The CDR3 sequence: CASRGSGYNQPQHF. The CDR3 nucleotides read TGCGCCAGCAGAGGGTCTGGGTACAATCAGCCCCAGCATTTT. The V and J genes are TRBV10-2 and TRBJ1-5; D not certain. Trimming shortened V by 6 bases and J by 3 bases, and 12 bases separated the two germline ends. The CDR3 covers 14 residues. CDR1 and CDR2 from the germline V gene are WSHSY and SAAADI.

V and J are TRBV5-5 and TRBJ2-3, with a weak D call TRBD1 (6 bases). CDR3 length: 13 residues. V was shortened by 4 bases and J by 6 bases, with 12 bases between the two germline ends. Germline CDR1 SGHKS, CDR2 YYEKEE (reference sequence). This CDR3 reads CASSRDTGDTQYF. Written as DNA, the CDR3 is TGTGCCAGCAGCCGGGACACGGGGGATACGCAGTATTTT.

This clonotype occurred a few times. The chain recombines TRBV20-1 with TRBJ2-1; the match to TRBD2 covers 10 bases. CDR1 is DFQATT and CDR2 is SNEGSKA in the germline V gene (reference sequence). The CDR3 covers 15 residues. V dropped 5 bases and J dropped 8; count of bases not matched to a gene: 12. CDR3 in amino acids: CSARVLAGFKDEQFF. Here the CDR3 DNA reads TGCAGTGCTCGAGTACTAGCGGGATTCAAGGATGAGCAGTTCTTC.

The chain uses TRBV12-3 or TRBV12-4 and TRBJ2-4, with TRBD1 matching over 10 bases. J gave up 4 bases and V 5 bases, and 5 bases lay outside the gene matches. The CDR3 runs to 15 residues. Here the CDR3 DNA reads TGTGCCAGCAGTCTGACAGGGGGCTTTAAAAACATTCAGTACTTC. Protein product: CASSLTGGFKNIQYF.

The J gene is TRBJ2-7, the V gene TRBV28; 7 bases align to TRBD2. The germline V gene encodes CDR1 MDHEN and CDR2 SYDVKM. This CDR3 has 14 residues. With V trimmed by 5 bases and J by 2 bases, 6 bases remained unmatched. The CDR3 sequence is CASSGGDVTYEQYV. DNA of the CDR3: TGTGCCAGCAGTGGGGGGGACGTTACCTACGAGCAGTACGTC.

V usage is TRBV28 and J usage is TRBJ2-7, with D possibly TRBD2 on 5 matching bases. This CDR3 is 13 amino acids long. Per the germline V gene, CDR1 is MDHEN and CDR2 is SYDVKM. V lost 6 bases to trimming and J lost 5 bases, with 14 bases between them. In DNA form, the CDR3 reads TGTGCCAGCAGCCTCCCTCTAGCTGACGAGCAGTACGTC. It translates to CASSLPLADEQYV.

The gene calls are TRBV10-3 and TRBJ2-5, with D possibly being TRBD1 (5 bases). The CDR3 contains 13 residues. CDR1 and CDR2 from the germline V gene are ENHRY and SYGVKD. V was trimmed by 2 bases and J by 3 bases, leaving 7 bases between them. CDR3 loop: CAISEPGKETQYF. For the CDR3, the DNA is TGTGCCATCAGTGAGCCAGGGAAAGAGACCCAGTACTTC.

This clonotype was detected ten times or more. This chain links TRBV4-1 with TRBJ2-3, with 7 bases identical to TRBD1. CDR1 MGHRA and CDR2 YSYEKL come from the germline V gene. The CDR3 spans 16 residues. V lost 0 bases to trimming and J lost 2 bases; unmatched junction nucleotides: 5. This CDR3 reads CASSQDRTGPTDTQYF. The CDR3 DNA is TGCGCCAGCAGCCAAGATAGGACAGGCCCCACAGATACGCAGTATTTT.

The chain carries TRBV5-6 and TRBJ2-7, with D unresolved. From germline, CDR1 is SGHDT and CDR2 YYEEEE. The CDR3 contains 15 residues. V lost 6 bases to trimming and J lost 5 bases, with 21 bases between them. CDR3 in DNA: TGTGCCAGCACCTTAACCCCGTTACAGTCAGACGAGCAGTACGTC. This sequence encodes CASTLTPLQSDEQYV.

This clonotype was seen more than once but under ten times. CDR3 residues: CASSFHRDSRTDTQYF. DNA of the CDR3: TGTGCCAGCAGCTTCCACCGGGACTCTCGCACAGATACGCAGTATTTT. The chain has TRBV7-8 and TRBJ2-3; D perhaps matches TRBD2 (6 bases). Germline V gives CDR1 SGHVS, CDR2 FQNEAQ. The CDR3 is made up of 16 amino acids. V was cut by 3 bases and J by 1 base, with 14 bases left in between. Drawing the rest from reference TRBV7-8 and TRBJ2-3, the complete variable domain is GAGVSQSPRYKVAKRGQDVALRCDPISGHVSLFWYQQALGQGPEFLTYFQNEAQLDKSGLPSDRFFAERPEGSVSTLKIQRTQQEDSAVYLCASSFHRDSRTDTQYFGPGTRLTVL.

The CDR3 here is CATSATRPSTYNEQFF. Written as DNA, the CDR3 is TGTGCCACCAGTGCTACCCGGCCCTCAACTTACAATGAGCAGTTCTTC. The chain couples TRBV24-1 to TRBJ2-1; D gene uncertain. The germline V gene encodes CDR1 KGHDR and CDR2 SFDVKD. V lost 5 bases and J 4 bases, leaving 17 bases between the germline ends. The CDR3 extends over 16 amino acids.

This clonotype occurred a few times. The chain uses TRBV24-1 and TRBJ2-5, with D possibly matching TRBD1 (6 bases). Trimming took off 5 bases at V and 5 bases at J, with 17 bases between the two ends. The CDR3 is 15 residues long. CDR1 and CDR2 (germline): KGHDR, SFDVKD. In DNA form, the CDR3 reads TGTGCCACCAGTGGTCGACAGGATTTGGGGGAGACCCAGTACTTC. Its translation is CATSGRQDLGETQYF.

The chain carries TRBV5-1 and TRBJ2-2; 7 bases align to TRBD1. The V gene's germline CDR1 is SGHRS and CDR2 YFSETQ. The CDR3 spans 14 residues. V lost 5 bases, J lost 7 bases, and 8 bases stayed unmatched. The chain's CDR3 is CASSPRGTIGELFF. CDR3 coding DNA: TGCGCCAGCAGTCCCAGGGGGACGATCGGGGAGCTGTTTTTT. Combining the CDR3 with reference TRBV5-1 and TRBJ2-2 gives the whole variable domain KAGVTQTPRYLIKTRGQQVTLSCSPISGHRSVSWYQQTPGQGLQFLFEYFSETQRNKGNFPGRFSGRQFSNSRSEMNVSTLELGDSALYLCASSPRGTIGELFFGEGSRLTVL.

CDR3 bases: TGCGCCAGCAGCCTACAGGGGGGCGAAGGGCAGCCCCAGCATTTT. Protein sequence: CASSLQGGEGQPQHF. The chain links TRBV5-1 to TRBJ1-5; TRBD1 matches 8 bases. Germline CDR1 and CDR2: SGHRS and YFSETQ. Unmatched junction bases numbered 10, after V lost 4 bases and J lost 7 bases. CDR3 length: 15 residues.